One sample yielded the 21 T cell receptor beta chains listed below, sequenced in a study of blood T cell repertoires in COVID-19. The table came from immunoSEQ multiplex PCR; TCRdb's copy has only in-frame clones and leaves some out. The table lists some 150,000 clones, less than 85% of them singletons, with 4% to 4.5% in the top ten. The sequencing input was PBMCs or T cells enriched from blood (not recorded which). All receptors derive from a woman in her forties or fifties who had recovered from COVID-19.

V gene TRBV19 combines with J gene TRBJ2-7; 8 bases line up with TRBD1. CDR1 and CDR2 from the germline V gene are LNHDA and SQIVND (reference sequence). V shed 6 bases, J shed 7 bases, and the junction held 11 bases outside the gene matches. The CDR3 is made up of 14 amino acids. CDR3 nucleotide sequence: TGTGCCAGTAGCCCCGGGACAGGCCTCGGGGAGCAGTACGTC. Amino acid sequence: CASSPGTGLGEQYV.

The chain couples TRBV29-1 to TRBJ2-3; 13 nucleotides line up with TRBD2. The V gene's germline CDR1 is SQVTM and CDR2 ANQGSEA. The CDR3 runs 13 residues. The V gene end was trimmed by 3 bases and the J gene end by 8 bases; junction bases not matched to a gene: 2. The DNA for the CDR3 is TGCAGCGTTGACGGACTAGCGGGGGCTACGCAGTATTTT. Its protein product is CSVDGLAGATQYF.

The rearrangement joins TRBV11-2 to TRBJ2-1; 10 positions match TRBD2. This CDR3 contains 19 residues. Germline assignment: CDR1 SGHAT and CDR2 FQNNGV. The trim removed 1 base at V and 6 bases at J, leaving 15 bases unmatched. The CDR3 sequence is CASSLAPSGAGGVGNEQFF. The CDR3 DNA is TGTGCCAGCAGCTTAGCCCCCTCGGGAGCGGGAGGGGTTGGCAATGAGCAGTTCTTC. The variable domain in full, completed from reference TRBV11-2 and TRBJ2-1, reads EAGVAQSPRYKIIEKRQSVAFWCNPISGHATLYWYQQILGQGPKLLIQFQNNGVVDDSQLPKDRFSAERLKGVDSTLKIQPAKLEDSAVYLCASSLAPSGAGGVGNEQFFGPGTRLTVL.

This chain links TRBV5-1 with TRBJ2-3, with TRBD2 as a possible D gene (6 bases). V was shortened by 4 bases and J by 4 bases, with 7 bases between the two germline ends. Germline V gene lookup returns CDR1 SGHRS and CDR2 YFSETQ. The CDR3 consists of 12 residues. For the CDR3, the DNA is TGCGCCAGCAGCCCGGGGGCAGATACGCAGTATTTT. This codes for CASSPGADTQYF.

The chain employs TRBV7-2 and TRBJ1-4; no clear D gene. The CDR3 contains 14 residues. CDR1 SGHTA and CDR2 FQGNSA come from the germline V gene. Trimming cost V 7 bases and J 8 bases, with 17 bases left between them. For the CDR3, the DNA is TGTGCCAGCAACATCCCGGGTTATCGGGAAAAACTGTTTTTT. Its translation is CASNIPGYREKLFF.

The J gene is TRBJ1-4, the V gene TRBV5-5, with a possible D match to TRBD1 (5 bases). The V gene lost 1 base and the J gene lost 1 base, with 20 bases spanning the gap. The CDR3 is 19 amino acids. Germline values: CDR1 SGHKS, CDR2 YYEKEE (reference sequence). The CDR3 region has the DNA TGTGCCAGCAGCTTGAAAGGCGGGGCTAGTCAGTTAACTAATGAAAAACTGTTTTTT. Translating gives CASSLKGGASQLTNEKLFF. Drawing the rest from reference TRBV5-5 and TRBJ1-4, the complete variable domain is DAGVTQSPTHLIKTRGQQVTLRCSPISGHKSVSWYQQVLGQGPQFIFQYYEKEERGRGNFPDRFSARQFPNYSSELNVNALLLGDSALYLCASSLKGGASQLTNEKLFFGSGTQLSVL.

The chain couples TRBV12-3 or TRBV12-4 to TRBJ1-1; D not certain. This CDR3 is built from 12 residues. The V end lost 6 bases, the J end lost 1 base, and 6 bases lay between the germline ends. CDR3 sequence (DNA): TGTGCCAGCAGCCTTAAGAACACTGAAGCTTTCTTT. This gives the protein CASSLKNTEAFF.

The gene calls are TRBV10-3 and TRBJ1-4, with TRBD1 matching 10 bases. Germline CDR1 ENHRY, CDR2 SYGVKD. With V trimmed by 5 bases and J by 7 bases, 16 bases remained unmatched. The CDR3 sequence is 18 residues long. CDR3 loop: CAISSGQGVLPLGEKLFF. DNA of the CDR3: TGTGCCATCAGTTCTGGACAGGGGGTTCTTCCCCTGGGTGAAAAACTGTTTTTT.

V is TRBV12-3 or TRBV12-4 and J is TRBJ1-1, with D perhaps TRBD1 (5 bases). This CDR3 has 11 amino acids. Trimming cost V 6 bases and J 7 bases, with 9 bases left between them. The CDR3 sequence is CASRGRDEAFF. CDR3 nucleotide sequence: TGTGCCAGCAGGGGGCGGGATGAAGCTTTCTTT.

The chain couples TRBV11-3 to TRBJ2-1, with 7 nucleotides matching TRBD2. The CDR3 has 15 amino acids. V trimming: 9 bases; J trimming: 4 bases; junction bases outside the gene matches: 12. Germline V CDR1 and CDR2: SGHNT, YENEEA. CDR3 nucleotide sequence: TGTGCCAGTAAAAAACCTAGCGGCTTATACAATGAGCAGTTCTTC. It yields the protein CASKKPSGLYNEQFF.

This chain joins TRBV4-2 and TRBJ1-6, with 7 bases aligning to TRBD1. Looked up from germline, CDR1 is LGHNA and CDR2 is YNFKEQ. CDR3 length: 15 residues. V gave up 2 bases and J gave up 5 bases; unmatched junction bases: 3. The CDR3 coding sequence is TGTGCCAGCAGCCAAAAACAGGGGAATAATTCACCCCTCCACTTT. This codes for CASSQKQGNNSPLHF.

The rearrangement joins TRBV5-6 to TRBJ1-5; 9 nucleotides line up with TRBD1. Germline loops: CDR1 SGHDT, CDR2 YYEEEE. With V trimmed by 1 base and J by 8 bases, 7 bases remained unmatched. The CDR3 contains 15 residues. The DNA of the CDR3 is TGTGCCAGCAGCTTGCTACAGGGGGCCTCAGAGCCCCAGCATTTT. The encoded protein is CASSLLQGASEPQHF.

The V and J genes are TRBV12-3 or TRBV12-4 and TRBJ2-7; maybe TRBD2 (5 bases). Trimming stripped 0 bases from V and 5 bases from J, with 8 bases between. The CDR3 extends over 13 amino acids. Here the CDR3 DNA reads TGTGCCAGCAGTTTAGCGCGGGCGAACGAGCAGTACGTC. Its protein product is CASSLARANEQYV.

The CDR3 sequence: CASSWGWQAGPLHF. The CDR3 nucleotides read TGTGCCAGCAGCTGGGGCTGGCAGGCTGGGCCCCTCCACTTT. The V gene is TRBV5-6, the J gene TRBJ1-6, with TRBD1 as a possible D gene (5 bases). The V end was cut by 3 bases, the J end by 13 bases, with 17 bases between. The CDR3 is 14 amino acids. The germline V gene encodes CDR1 SGHDT and CDR2 YYEEEE.

The CDR3 reads CASGLVPAAYGGGNYGYTF. CDR3 DNA: TGTGCTAGTGGTTTGGTCCCTGCGGCTTACGGGGGGGGTAACTATGGCTACACCTTC. The chain carries TRBV12-5 and TRBJ1-2; maybe TRBD1 (5 bases). Germline CDR1 and CDR2: LGHNT and FRNRAP. There are 19 residues in the CDR3. Trimming removed 0 bases from V and 1 base from J, with 21 bases in between. Using reference TRBV12-5 and TRBJ1-2 for the parts outside the CDR3, the full variable domain is DARVTQTPRHKVTEMGQEVTMRCQPILGHNTVFWYRQTMMQGLELLAYFRNRAPLDDSGMPKDRFSAEMPDATLATLKIQPSEPRDSAVYFCASGLVPAAYGGGNYGYTFGSGTRLTVV.

Written as DNA, the CDR3 is TGTGCCAGCAGTGCAAGCGGGAGCCTAGGTAATGAGCAGTTCTTC. Its protein is CASSASGSLGNEQFF. The rearrangement uses TRBV2 and TRBJ2-1; TRBD2 agrees at 8 bases. V shed 4 bases, J shed 7 bases, and the junction held 9 bases outside the gene matches. Looked up from germline, CDR1 is SNHLY and CDR2 is FYNNEI. This CDR3 comprises 15 residues. The complete variable domain, with remaining parts taken from reference TRBV2 and TRBJ2-1, reads EPEVTQTPSHQVTQMGQEVILRCVPISNHLYFYWYRQILGQKVEFLVSFYNNEISEKSEIFDDQFSVERPDGSNFTLKIRSTKLEDSAMYFCASSASGSLGNEQFFGPGTRLTVL.

The chain links TRBV21-1 to TRBJ2-7; the listed D gene, TRBD1, was not tested against the DNA. TRBV21-1 is listed as a pseudogene. This CDR3 comprises 15 residues. CDR3: CASSKAWQASHEQYV. CDR3 nucleotide sequence: TGTGCCAGCAGCAAAGCGTGGCAGGCTTCCCACGAGCAGTACGTC.

The rearrangement links TRBV5-1 to TRBJ2-3; 7 bases are shared with TRBD1. Germline trimming cut 4 bases from V and 4 bases from J; bases unmatched to any gene: 0. This CDR3 region has 12 residues. The germline V gene encodes CDR1 SGHRS and CDR2 YFSETQ. As DNA, the CDR3 is TGCGCCAGCAGCGACAGGGCAGATACGCAGTATTTT. It codes for CASSDRADTQYF.

The rearrangement uses TRBV27 and TRBJ1-1, with D tentatively TRBD1 (5 bases). The V gene's germline CDR1 is MNHEY and CDR2 SMNVEV (reference sequence). CDR3 length: 13 residues. V was cut by 7 bases and J by 4 bases, with 13 bases left in between. In DNA, the CDR3 is TGTGCCAGCATATCCGGGGGACGCACTGAAGCTTTCTTT. This gives the protein CASISGGRTEAFF.

In its sample, this clone was seen once. V and J are TRBV11-2 and TRBJ1-2; 8 bases line up with TRBD1. V lost 2 bases to trimming and J lost 4 bases; unmatched junction nucleotides: 6. The CDR3 covers 15 residues. CDR1 is SGHAT, CDR2 FQNNGV, per germline. DNA of the CDR3: TGTGCCAGCAGCTTAAATCCCAGGGGGCCCTATGGCTACACCTTC. It specifies CASSLNPRGPYGYTF.

This rearrangement joins TRBV6-1 to TRBJ1-3, with 7 bases matching TRBD1. Germline lookup yields CDR1 MNHNS and CDR2 SASEGT. Unmatched junction bases numbered 1, after V lost 3 bases and J lost 2 bases. The CDR3 has 14 residues. CDR3 protein: CASSEGTAGNTIYF. CDR3 in DNA: TGTGCCAGCAGTGAGGGGACAGCTGGAAACACCATATATTTT.